The T cell receptor beta chain described here comes from a study of human T cells and chemical hapten exposure. Study-wide context: Readings were taken at 6 days from patch tests that had applied 0.01% DPC to the upper back.

TCRdb reprocessed the RACE reads via MiXCR and lists one record per CDR3 protein. The sample holds some 97,000 distinct CDR3 sequences, around 25% seen once. Regarding time point: patch test 3, about 24 weeks after DPC sensitization. Treatment here: therapeutic diphenylcyclopropenone sensitization with weekly scalp DPC. Blood was collected ahead of every patch test applied. This clonotype originated in a man aged 35 to 55 with alopecia areata. Some clones in this sample may be carry-over from other donors' samples. The starting material was whole blood, obtained in connection with sensitization to the hapten diphenylcyclopropenone (DPC).

As DNA, the CDR3 is TGTGCCAGCAGTGACAGGGGTTCCTATAATTCACCCCTCCACTTT. Translation gives CASSDRGSYNSPLHF. The chain links TRBV27 to TRBJ1-6, with 8 bases lining up with TRBD1. V shed 5 bases, J shed 1 base, and the junction held 1 base outside the gene matches. Germline assignment: CDR1 MNHEY and CDR2 SMNVEV (reference sequence). The CDR3 loop spans 15 amino acids.